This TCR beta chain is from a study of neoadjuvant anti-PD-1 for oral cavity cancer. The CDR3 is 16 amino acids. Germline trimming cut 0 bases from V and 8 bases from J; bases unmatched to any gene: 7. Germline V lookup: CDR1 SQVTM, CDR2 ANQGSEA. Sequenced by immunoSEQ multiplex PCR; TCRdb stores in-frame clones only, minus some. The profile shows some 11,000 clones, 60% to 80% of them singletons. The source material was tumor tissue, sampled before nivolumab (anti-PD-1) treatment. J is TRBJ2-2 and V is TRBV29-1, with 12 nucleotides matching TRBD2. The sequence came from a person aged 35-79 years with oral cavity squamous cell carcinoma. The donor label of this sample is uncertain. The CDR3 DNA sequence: TGCAGCGTTGAAGATGGCAGGACTAGCGGGGCTGGGGAGCTGTTTTTT. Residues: CSVEDGRTSGAGELFF.